The T cell receptor (beta chain) described here comes from a study of blood T cell repertoires in COVID-19 (dated by TCRdb to about 2020). General notes on the study: Collaborator samples came from the United States, Italy and Spain and covered acute and convalescent phases of COVID-19. The prospective study material was composed of cDNA or gDNA derived from T cells, B-cell-depleted T cells, or PBMCs. HLA class I and class II types, where available, came from metadata supplied by the sample provider rather than from assay-based typing. Deeply sampled blood TCRbeta repertoires from subjects exposed to, actively infected with, or recovered from COVID-19 were included in the dataset. Samples came from the ongoing ImmuneRACE study (first 160 participants) plus 1,254 subjects from 6 global collaborators. The sample metadata nearly always contained a de-identified subject ID, COVID-19 status, age in years and sex. The repertoires were made available in a free public database intended to serve as a resource for research on the immune response to SARS-CoV-2.

TCRbeta CDR3 regions were amplified from genomic DNA by means of the immunoSEQ Assay, a bias-controlled multiplex PCR. In the paper's pipeline: Within the assay, amplification of reference gene primers was used to estimate how many nucleated cells each sample contained. Sequence reads were collapsed and filtered to measure the absolute abundance of every unique TCRbeta CDR3 rearrangement. For each sample, productive Simpson clonality was calculated as the square root of Simpson's diversity index over productive rearrangements. TCRdb stores this immuneACCESS table with in-frame sequences only. Part of the clones is absent; in the studies checked, under half of the shortfall reflects unresolved V genes, and no reason is known for the rest. V and J calls and clone size are copied from that table; D and trimming were computed from the DNA. The sample has 140,000 to 150,000 clones on record, around 82% of them singletons. Around 5.5% of the sample goes to the ten largest clones.

This clone showed up just once. The antigen it binds to is not known. Base qualities are missing; no much larger clone stands one base away. In the prospective study, participants were roughly 18 to 95 years old, resided in around 25 geographic areas of the United States, and were enrolled through a virtual design. Cohort assignment in the prospective study relied on participant-reported clinical history from a screening survey and a study questionnaire. Recovered participants in ImmuneRACE Cohort 3 were defined by two consecutive negative NP/OP PCR tests, clearance by a healthcare professional, or resolution of symptoms. Each participant in the prospective study had whole blood, serum and a nasopharyngeal or oropharyngeal swab collected by mobile phlebotomists. Over an approximately 2-month period, participants in the prospective study had the option of providing additional blood draws and questionnaires. Before DNA extraction, blood samples from the prospective study were shipped at room temperature or frozen.

V is clipped by 5 bases and J by 6 bases, and the sequence between their germline boundaries is 17 bases long. The germline V gene specifies SNHLY as CDR1 and FYNNEI as CDR2. From cysteine to phenylalanine, the CDR3 is 16 amino acids long. Only CDR3 DNA is held: 48 bases, read in frame from base 1. General findings and caveats noted by the study authors: How much clinical and demographic metadata was included differed by source and by participant, and the metadata was provided uncurated.

This clonotype was obtained from a woman in her forties or fifties who had recovered from COVID-19. Recombination connected TRBV2 to TRBJ1-6, and possibly TRBD1, on 6 matching bases. Sequenced input: PBMCs or T cells enriched from blood (not recorded which). The CDR3 corresponds to CASSSGRRGPNSPLHF. The DNA sequence is TGTGCCAGCAGTTCAGGACGCAGGGGACCTAATTCACCCCTCCACTTT.